The 21 T cell receptor beta chains reported below all come from one sample, sequenced in a study of T cell repertoires in cytomegalovirus infection. TCRdb itself ran the reads through MiXCR, one entry per CDR3 protein. The table has roughly 640,000 distinct CDR3 sequences, 24% seen once. Sequencing used CD8+ T cells from PBMCs. Receptors originate from a human donor in good health (CMV status not recorded). Some clones in this sample may be carry-over from other donors' samples.

The V gene is TRBV27, the J gene TRBJ2-2; unclear D gene. The length of the CDR3 is 15 residues. V lost 6 bases, J lost 5 bases, and 16 bases lay in between. Germline assignment: CDR1 MNHEY and CDR2 SMNVEV (reference sequence). CDR3 nucleotides: TGTGCCAGCAGAACCTCTAGAGCACCAACCGGGGAGCTGTTTTTT. This gives the protein CASRTSRAPTGELFF.

This clonotype came up a few times. V and J are TRBV7-2 and TRBJ2-2; D may be TRBD1 (5 bases). Germline V gene data show CDR1 as SGHTA and CDR2 as FQGNSA. Trimming removed 5 bases at V and 4 bases at J, with 14 bases between. The CDR3 has 15 amino acids. CDR3 nucleotides: TGTGCCAGCAGCCCCGACAGCTGGGGCACCGGGGAGCTGTTTTTT. This encodes CASSPDSWGTGELFF.

This clonotype was detected only a few times. The chain has TRBV2 and TRBJ2-3, with D possibly matching TRBD2 (6 bases). The germline V gene has CDR1 SNHLY and CDR2 FYNNEI. The V gene lost 3 bases and the J gene lost 10 bases, with 20 bases spanning the gap. The CDR3 totals 15 residues. CDR3: CASSEETRAPPAQYF. DNA of the CDR3: TGTGCCAGCAGTGAGGAGACTAGGGCCCCTCCAGCGCAGTATTTT.

For this clonotype: One end of the junction is discordant with germline, which a read error may explain. The V gene is TRBV25-1, the J gene TRBJ1-1; a possible D gene is TRBD1 (5 bases). The V gene's germline CDR1 is MGHDK and CDR2 SYGVNS. This CDR3 has 13 residues. The DNA for the CDR3 is TGTGCCAGCAGTGAATATACGGACACTGAAGTTTTCTTT. It specifies CASSEYTDTEVFF.

Ten or more counts support this clonotype. V usage is TRBV6-5 and J usage is TRBJ1-2; 10 nucleotides agree with TRBD1. Germline V gene lookup returns CDR1 MNHEY and CDR2 SVGAGI. CDR3 length equals 16 residues. Unmatched junction bases numbered 6, after V lost 2 bases and J lost 3 bases. Here the CDR3 DNA reads TGTGCCAGCAGTTACCCTACCGGGACAGGGGACTATGGCTACACCTTC. Translating gives CASSYPTGTGDYGYTF.

This sequence joins TRBV5-1 and TRBJ1-6, with D possibly being TRBD1 (6 bases). The V and J ends lost 0 bases and 10 bases respectively, with 14 bases between them. The CDR3 spans 15 residues. The germline gives CDR1 SGHRS, CDR2 YFSETQ. The DNA for the CDR3 is TGCGCCAGCAGCTTGGCCGGAGGGGGGCAATCACCCCTCCACTTT. Its translation is CASSLAGGGQSPLHF. The whole variable domain, remainder taken from reference TRBV5-1 and TRBJ1-6, is KAGVTQTPRYLIKTRGQQVTLSCSPISGHRSVSWYQQTPGQGLQFLFEYFSETQRNKGNFPGRFSGRQFSNSRSEMNVSTLELGDSALYLCASSLAGGGQSPLHFGNGTRLTVT.

This clonotype was seen ten or more times. CDR3 in amino acids: CASSLAGTGQPQHF. Here the CDR3 DNA reads TGTGCCAGCAGCTTAGCGGGGACCGGCCAGCCCCAGCATTTT. V and J are TRBV7-2 and TRBJ1-5; TRBD1 is a possible D gene (5 bases). V was clipped by 0 bases and J by 7 bases, with 10 bases between them. There are 14 residues in the CDR3. CDR1 is SGHTA and CDR2 is FQGNSA in the germline V gene.

This clonotype showed up just a few times. The V call is TRBV3-1, the J call TRBJ2-1, with 8 positions matching TRBD2. The CDR3 covers 15 residues. Germline CDR1 and CDR2: LGHDT and YNNKEL (reference sequence). With V trimmed by 3 bases and J by 7 bases, 8 bases remained unmatched. The CDR3 loop reads CASSHFPSGQNEQFF. The CDR3 region has the DNA TGTGCCAGCAGCCATTTTCCTAGCGGGCAGAATGAGCAGTTCTTC.

In this sample, this clonotype turned up a few times. The chain recombines TRBV12-3 or TRBV12-4 with TRBJ2-2; 11 bases map to TRBD1. The J segment lost 4 bases and the V segment lost 6 bases, leaving 1 base of the junction unmatched. The CDR3 covers 14 residues. As DNA, the CDR3 is TGTGCCAGCAGGGGGACAGGGGGCACCGGGGAGCTGTTTTTT. Encoded protein: CASRGTGGTGELFF.

The J gene is TRBJ2-5, the V gene TRBV6-2 or TRBV6-3, with TRBD2 matching over 11 bases. After removal of 6 bases from V and 3 bases from J, the junction contained 21 bases not matched to a gene. Germline V gene sequence: CDR1 MNHEY, CDR2 SVGEGT. The CDR3 consists of 20 residues. In DNA, the CDR3 is TGTGCCAGCAGCCTGGAGTTTGGTCTGAACCTAGCGGGGGGTGAAGAGACCCAGTACTTC. Residues: CASSLEFGLNLAGGEETQYF.

CDR3: CSVGGRTQYF. The CDR3, as DNA: TGCAGCGTTGGAGGCCGGACCCAGTACTTC. The V call is TRBV29-1, the J call TRBJ2-5, with D unclear. The V end lost 4 bases, the J end lost 7 bases, and 7 bases lay between the germline ends. Germline V lookup: CDR1 SQVTM, CDR2 ANQGSEA. There are 10 residues in the CDR3.

This clonotype was counted between two and nine times. The V and J genes are TRBV28 and TRBJ2-3, with 10 bases aligning to TRBD1. The CDR3 has 14 residues. V was clipped by 7 bases and J by 4 bases; unmatched bases: 5. Looked up from germline, CDR1 is MDHEN and CDR2 is SYDVKM. The chain's CDR3 is CASNSGTGADTQYF. The CDR3, as DNA: TGTGCCAGCAACTCCGGGACAGGGGCAGATACGCAGTATTTT.

This clonotype was seen more than once but under ten times. J is TRBJ1-2 and V is TRBV2; D is ambiguous. Deletions cut 3 bases from V and 5 bases from J, with 10 bases between. CDR1 is SNHLY and CDR2 is FYNNEI in the germline V gene. CDR3 length equals 13 residues. The DNA of the CDR3 is TGTGCCAGCAGTGACAACAGCCCTTATGGCTACACCTTC. It specifies CASSDNSPYGYTF.

This clonotype appeared many times. The V and J genes are TRBV12-3 or TRBV12-4 and TRBJ2-7; D perhaps matches TRBD1 (6 bases). The CDR3 contains 14 residues. V dropped 2 bases and J dropped 3 bases, with 11 bases sitting between them. In DNA form, the CDR3 reads TGTGCCAGCAGTTTATTGGGGGCGAGCTACGAGCAGTACTTC. It codes for CASSLLGASYEQYF.

This clonotype was counted only a few times. The V gene is TRBV29-1, the J gene TRBJ2-1, with TRBD1 identical over 10 bases. Germline CDR1 reads SQVTM; CDR2 reads ANQGSEA. The CDR3 sequence is 14 residues long. The J segment lost 6 bases and the V segment lost 6 bases, leaving 8 bases of the junction unmatched. DNA for the CDR3: TGCAGCGTCCACCGGGACAGGGGCGGCAATGAGCAGTTCTTC. Its translation is CSVHRDRGGNEQFF.

This clonotype was seen many times. The chain couples TRBV28 to TRBJ2-1; no clear D. The CDR3 extends over 13 amino acids. V lost 8 bases to trimming and J lost 7 bases, with 15 bases between them. Germline V lookup: CDR1 MDHEN, CDR2 SYDVKM. The CDR3 is CASAFWTKNEQFF. The CDR3 nucleotides are TGTGCCAGCGCCTTCTGGACGAAAAATGAGCAGTTCTTC.

The chain combines TRBV20-1 with TRBJ2-2; D call uncertain. CDR1 and CDR2 (germline): DFQATT, SNEGSKA (reference sequence). V was pared by 0 bases and J by 0 bases, with 11 bases between. The CDR3 spans 16 residues. The CDR3 spells CSARDLGEPNTGELFF. CDR3 in DNA: TGCAGTGCTAGAGATCTTGGGGAACCGAACACCGGGGAGCTGTTTTTT.

This clonotype was observed many times. J is TRBJ1-4 and V is TRBV28; D not resolved. This CDR3 has 14 amino acids. Trimming shortened V by 6 bases and J by 5 bases, and 13 bases separated the two germline ends. CDR1 and CDR2 (germline): MDHEN, SYDVKM. The CDR3 region has the DNA TGTGCCAGCAGCTTACTGGGTGAGAATGAAAAACTGTTTTTT. Its translation: CASSLLGENEKLFF.

This clonotype was seen at least ten times. J is TRBJ2-1 and V is TRBV19, with a possible D match to TRBD2 (7 bases). The CDR3 spans 15 residues. Germline assignment: CDR1 LNHDA and CDR2 SQIVND (reference sequence). V gave up 8 bases and J gave up 2 bases, with 16 bases separating them. CDR3 coding DNA: TGTGCCAGTGGGGAGGGGACATCCCCCTACAATGAGCAGTTCTTC. This translates into CASGEGTSPYNEQFF.

Many counts were recorded for this clonotype. This sequence joins TRBV5-6 and TRBJ1-1, with 8 nucleotides matching TRBD1. With V trimmed by 4 bases and J by 5 bases, 10 bases remained unmatched. Per the germline V gene, CDR1 is SGHDT and CDR2 is YYEEEE. This CDR3 is built from 15 residues. The CDR3 sequence is CASSTRTGFKTEAFF. In nucleotides, the CDR3 is TGTGCCAGCAGCACCCGGACAGGGTTCAAGACTGAAGCTTTCTTT.

This clonotype was seen many times. The genes are TRBV7-8 and TRBJ2-5; D gene unclear. CDR3 length: 15 residues. Trimming took off 0 bases at V and 4 bases at J, with 12 bases between the two ends. The germline CDR1 and CDR2 sequences are SGHVS and FQNEAQ. The CDR3 sequence is CASSLAGGLGETQYF. DNA for the CDR3: TGTGCCAGCAGCTTAGCGGGCGGCTTGGGAGAGACCCAGTACTTC.